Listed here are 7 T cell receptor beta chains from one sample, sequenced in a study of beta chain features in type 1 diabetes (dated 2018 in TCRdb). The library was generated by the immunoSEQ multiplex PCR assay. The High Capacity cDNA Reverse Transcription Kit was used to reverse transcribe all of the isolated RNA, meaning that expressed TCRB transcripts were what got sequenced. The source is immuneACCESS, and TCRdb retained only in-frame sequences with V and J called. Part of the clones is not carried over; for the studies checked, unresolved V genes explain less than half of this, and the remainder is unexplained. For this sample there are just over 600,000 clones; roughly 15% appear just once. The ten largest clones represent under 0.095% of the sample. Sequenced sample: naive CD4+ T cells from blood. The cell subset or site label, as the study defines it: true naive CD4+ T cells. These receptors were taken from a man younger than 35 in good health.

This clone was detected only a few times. CDR3 amino acids: CASSLGPLDTGELFF. For the CDR3, the DNA is TGCGCCAGCAGCTTGGGGCCGCTGGACACCGGGGAGCTGTTTTTT. This chain connects TRBV5-1 to TRBJ2-2; D is uncertain. The CDR3 has 15 amino acids. The V and J ends lost 0 bases and 3 bases respectively, with 9 bases between them. The germline gives CDR1 SGHRS, CDR2 YFSETQ.

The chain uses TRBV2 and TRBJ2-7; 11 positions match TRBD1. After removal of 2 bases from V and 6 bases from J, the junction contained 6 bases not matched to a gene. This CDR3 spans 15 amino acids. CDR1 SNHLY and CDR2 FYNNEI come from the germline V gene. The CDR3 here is CASSEYGTGGFEQYF. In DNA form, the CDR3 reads TGTGCCAGCAGTGAATATGGGACAGGGGGTTTCGAGCAGTACTTC. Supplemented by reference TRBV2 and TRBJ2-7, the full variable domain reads EPEVTQTPSHQVTQMGQEVILRCVPISNHLYFYWYRQILGQKVEFLVSFYNNEISEKSEIFDDQFSVERPDGSNFTLKIRSTKLEDSAMYFCASSEYGTGGFEQYFGPGTRLTVT.

The CDR3 nucleotides read TGTGCCAGTAGTATACACCGTAGCAATCAGCCCCAGCATTTT. Residues: CASSIHRSNQPQHF. J is TRBJ1-5 and V is TRBV19, with unresolved D. The V gene's germline CDR1 is LNHDA and CDR2 SQIVND (reference sequence). This CDR3 is 14 amino acids long. Trimming pared 2 bases from V and 0 bases from J, leaving 5 bases between.

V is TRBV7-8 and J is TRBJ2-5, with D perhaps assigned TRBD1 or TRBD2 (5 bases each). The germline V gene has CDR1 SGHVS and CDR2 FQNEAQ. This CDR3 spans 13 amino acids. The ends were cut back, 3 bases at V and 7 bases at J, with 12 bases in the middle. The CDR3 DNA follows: TGTGCCAGCAGCTTGAACGGGGCGGGGACCCAGTACTTC. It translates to CASSLNGAGTQYF.

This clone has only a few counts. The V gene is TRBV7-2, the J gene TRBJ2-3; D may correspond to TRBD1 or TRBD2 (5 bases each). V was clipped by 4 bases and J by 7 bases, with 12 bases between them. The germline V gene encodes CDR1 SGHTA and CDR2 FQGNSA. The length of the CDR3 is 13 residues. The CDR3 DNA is TGTGCCAGCAGCTCTAAGTGGGGACATACGCAGTATTTT. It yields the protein CASSSKWGHTQYF.

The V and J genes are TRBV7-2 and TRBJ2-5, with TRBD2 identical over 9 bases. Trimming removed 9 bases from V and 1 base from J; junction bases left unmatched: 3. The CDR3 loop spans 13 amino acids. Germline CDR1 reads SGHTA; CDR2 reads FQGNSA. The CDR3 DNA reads TGTGCCAGTCGACTAGCGGCCCAAGAGACCCAGTACTTC. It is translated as CASRLAAQETQYF.

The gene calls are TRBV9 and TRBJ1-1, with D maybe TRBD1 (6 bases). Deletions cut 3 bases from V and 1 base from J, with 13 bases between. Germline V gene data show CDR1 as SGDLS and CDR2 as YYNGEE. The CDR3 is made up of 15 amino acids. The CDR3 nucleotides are TGTGCCAGCAGCGCCAACCGGGACAAGAACACTGAAGCTTTCTTT. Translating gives CASSANRDKNTEAFF.